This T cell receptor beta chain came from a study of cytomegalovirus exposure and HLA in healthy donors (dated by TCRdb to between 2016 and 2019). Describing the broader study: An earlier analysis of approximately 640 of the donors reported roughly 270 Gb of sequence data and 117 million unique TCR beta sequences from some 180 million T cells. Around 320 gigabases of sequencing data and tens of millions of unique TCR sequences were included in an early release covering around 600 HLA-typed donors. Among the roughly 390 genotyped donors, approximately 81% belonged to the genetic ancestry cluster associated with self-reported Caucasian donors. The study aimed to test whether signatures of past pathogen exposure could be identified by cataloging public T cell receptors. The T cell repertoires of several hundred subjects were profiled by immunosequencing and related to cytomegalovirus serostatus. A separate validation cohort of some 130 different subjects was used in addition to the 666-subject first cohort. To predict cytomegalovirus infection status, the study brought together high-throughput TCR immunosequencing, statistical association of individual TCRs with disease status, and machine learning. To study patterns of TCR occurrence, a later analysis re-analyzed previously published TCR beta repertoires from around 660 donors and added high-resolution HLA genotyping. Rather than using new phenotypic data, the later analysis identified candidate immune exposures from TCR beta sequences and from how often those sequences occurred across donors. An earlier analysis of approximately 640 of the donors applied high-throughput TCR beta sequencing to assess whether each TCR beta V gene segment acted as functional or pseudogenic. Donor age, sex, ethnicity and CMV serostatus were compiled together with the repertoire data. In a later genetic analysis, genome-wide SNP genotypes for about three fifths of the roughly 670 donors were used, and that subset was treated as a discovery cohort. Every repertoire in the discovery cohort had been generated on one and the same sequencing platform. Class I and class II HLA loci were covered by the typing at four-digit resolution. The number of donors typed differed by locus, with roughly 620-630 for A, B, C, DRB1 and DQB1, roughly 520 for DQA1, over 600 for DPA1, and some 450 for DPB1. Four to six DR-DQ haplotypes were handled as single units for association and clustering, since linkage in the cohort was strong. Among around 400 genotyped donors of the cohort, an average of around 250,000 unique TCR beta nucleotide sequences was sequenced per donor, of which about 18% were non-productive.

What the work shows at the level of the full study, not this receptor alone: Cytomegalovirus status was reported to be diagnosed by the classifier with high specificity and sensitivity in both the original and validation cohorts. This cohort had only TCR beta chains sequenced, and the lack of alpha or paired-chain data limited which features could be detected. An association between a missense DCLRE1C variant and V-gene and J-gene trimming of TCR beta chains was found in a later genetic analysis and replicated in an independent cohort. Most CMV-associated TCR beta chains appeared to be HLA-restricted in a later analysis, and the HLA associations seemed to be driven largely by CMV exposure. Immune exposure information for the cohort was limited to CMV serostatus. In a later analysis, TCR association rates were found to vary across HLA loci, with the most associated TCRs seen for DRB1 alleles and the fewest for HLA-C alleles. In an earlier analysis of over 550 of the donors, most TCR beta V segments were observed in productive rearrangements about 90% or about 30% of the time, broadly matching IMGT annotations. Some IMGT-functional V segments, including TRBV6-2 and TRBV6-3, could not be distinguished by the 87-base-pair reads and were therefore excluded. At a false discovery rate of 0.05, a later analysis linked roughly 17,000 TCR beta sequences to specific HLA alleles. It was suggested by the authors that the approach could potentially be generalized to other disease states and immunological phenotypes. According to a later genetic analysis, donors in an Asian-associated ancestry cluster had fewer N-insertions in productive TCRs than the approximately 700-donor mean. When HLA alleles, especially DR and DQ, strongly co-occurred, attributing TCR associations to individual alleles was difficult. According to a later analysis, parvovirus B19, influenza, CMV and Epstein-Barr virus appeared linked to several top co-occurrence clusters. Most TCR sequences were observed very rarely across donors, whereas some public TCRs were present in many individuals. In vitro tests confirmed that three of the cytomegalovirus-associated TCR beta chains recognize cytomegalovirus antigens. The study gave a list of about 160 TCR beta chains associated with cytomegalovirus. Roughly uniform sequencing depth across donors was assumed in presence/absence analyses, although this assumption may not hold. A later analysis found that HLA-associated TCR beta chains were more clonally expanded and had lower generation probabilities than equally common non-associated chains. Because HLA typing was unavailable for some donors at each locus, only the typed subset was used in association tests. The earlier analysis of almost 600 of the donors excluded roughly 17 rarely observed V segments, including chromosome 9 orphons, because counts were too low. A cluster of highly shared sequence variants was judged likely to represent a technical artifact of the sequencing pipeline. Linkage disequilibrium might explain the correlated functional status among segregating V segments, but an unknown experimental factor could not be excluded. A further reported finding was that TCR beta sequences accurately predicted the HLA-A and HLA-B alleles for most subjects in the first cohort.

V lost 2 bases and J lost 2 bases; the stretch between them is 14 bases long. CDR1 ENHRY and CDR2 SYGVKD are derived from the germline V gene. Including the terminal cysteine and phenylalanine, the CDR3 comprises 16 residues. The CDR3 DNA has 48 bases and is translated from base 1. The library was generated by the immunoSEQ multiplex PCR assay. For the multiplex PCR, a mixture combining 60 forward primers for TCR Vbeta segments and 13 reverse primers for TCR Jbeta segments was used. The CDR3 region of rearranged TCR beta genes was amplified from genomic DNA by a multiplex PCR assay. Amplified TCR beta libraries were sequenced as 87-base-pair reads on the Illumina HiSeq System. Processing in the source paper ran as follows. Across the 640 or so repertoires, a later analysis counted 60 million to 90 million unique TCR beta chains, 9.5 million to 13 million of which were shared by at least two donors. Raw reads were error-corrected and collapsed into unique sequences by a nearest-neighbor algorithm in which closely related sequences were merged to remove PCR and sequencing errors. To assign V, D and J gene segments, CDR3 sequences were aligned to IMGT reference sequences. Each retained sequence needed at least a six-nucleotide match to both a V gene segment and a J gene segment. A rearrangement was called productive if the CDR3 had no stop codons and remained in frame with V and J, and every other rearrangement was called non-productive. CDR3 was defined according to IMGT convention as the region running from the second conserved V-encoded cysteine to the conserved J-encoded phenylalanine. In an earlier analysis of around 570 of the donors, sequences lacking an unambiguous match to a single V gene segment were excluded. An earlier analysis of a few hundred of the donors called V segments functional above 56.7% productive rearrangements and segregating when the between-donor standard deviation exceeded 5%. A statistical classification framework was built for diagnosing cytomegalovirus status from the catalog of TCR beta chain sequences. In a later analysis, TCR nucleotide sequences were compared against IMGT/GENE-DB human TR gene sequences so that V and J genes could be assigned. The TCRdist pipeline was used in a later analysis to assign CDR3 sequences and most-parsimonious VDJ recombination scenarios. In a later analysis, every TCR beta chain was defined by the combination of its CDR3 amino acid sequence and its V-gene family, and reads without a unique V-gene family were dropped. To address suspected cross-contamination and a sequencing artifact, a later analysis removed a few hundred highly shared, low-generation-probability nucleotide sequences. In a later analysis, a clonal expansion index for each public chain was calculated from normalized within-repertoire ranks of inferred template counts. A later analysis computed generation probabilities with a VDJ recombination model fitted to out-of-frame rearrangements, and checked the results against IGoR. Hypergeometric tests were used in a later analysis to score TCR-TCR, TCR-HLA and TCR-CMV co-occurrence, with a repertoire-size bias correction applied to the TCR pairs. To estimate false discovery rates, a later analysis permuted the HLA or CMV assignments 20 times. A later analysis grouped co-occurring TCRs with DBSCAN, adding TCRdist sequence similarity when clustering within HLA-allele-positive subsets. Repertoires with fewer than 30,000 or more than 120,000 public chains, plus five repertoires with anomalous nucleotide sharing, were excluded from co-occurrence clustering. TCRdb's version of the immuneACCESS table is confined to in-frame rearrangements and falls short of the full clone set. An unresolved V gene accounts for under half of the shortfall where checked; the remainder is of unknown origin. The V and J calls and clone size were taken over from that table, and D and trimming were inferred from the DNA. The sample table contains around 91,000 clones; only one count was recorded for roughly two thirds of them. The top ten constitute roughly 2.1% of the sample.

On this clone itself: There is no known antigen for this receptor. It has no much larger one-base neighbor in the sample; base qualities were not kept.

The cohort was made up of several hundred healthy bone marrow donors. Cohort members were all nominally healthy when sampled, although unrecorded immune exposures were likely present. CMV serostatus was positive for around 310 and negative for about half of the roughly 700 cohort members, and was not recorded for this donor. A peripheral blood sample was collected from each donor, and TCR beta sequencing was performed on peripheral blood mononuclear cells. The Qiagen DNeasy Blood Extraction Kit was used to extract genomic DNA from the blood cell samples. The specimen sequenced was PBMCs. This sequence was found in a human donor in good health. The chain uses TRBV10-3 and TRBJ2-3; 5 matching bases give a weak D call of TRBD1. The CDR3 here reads CAISEGQGRSTDTQYF. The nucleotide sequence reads TGTGCCATCAGTGAGGGGCAGGGAAGATCCACAGATACGCAGTATTTT.